This T cell receptor beta chain was identified in a study of neurological immune-mediated disorders (dated by TCRdb to the late 2010s). About the study as a whole: Peripheral blood TCR-beta repertoires from HTLV-I-associated myelopathy (HAM/TSP) patients, multiple sclerosis patients and healthy controls were compared by UMI-based sequencing. The approximately 110 TCR-beta libraries included longitudinal samples, technical triplicates and paired sorted CD4+ and CD8+ T-cell subsets alongside PBMC samples. Each longitudinal HAM/TSP and healthy donor was sampled at 3 time-points spaced at roughly 3-40 month intervals. The cohort included about 70 subjects: approximately 14 with HAM/TSP, around 34 with multiple sclerosis, and roughly 20 healthy controls.

In light of the paper, this sample's time point label describes: longitudinal time-point 1 (baseline). Libraries from unsorted PBMCs were made from 2 million PBMCs kept in RNAlater at -80 degrees C until RNA extraction. PBMCs were separated from peripheral blood using Ficoll-Hypaque density gradient centrifugation and then cryopreserved in liquid nitrogen. This clonotype has a count of ten or more. Its antigen specificity is not known. No per-base quality is available; no much larger clone lies one base away. Study-wide findings and limitations: TCR clonal expansion was highest in HAM/TSP patients and lowest in MS patients, with MS patients falling below even healthy controls. No identical CDR3 amino acid sequences were found to be shared among expanded clones across subjects, suggesting that TCR-beta repertoires were private in all groups.

Trimming removed 0 bases from V and 4 bases from J, leaving 9 bases between the germline ends. The CDR3 has 14 amino acids, counting the end cysteine and phenylalanine. Of the read, only the CDR3 DNA is kept; its 42 bases are in frame from base 1. The germline V gene (reference sequence) provides CDR1 DFQATT and CDR2 SNEGSKA. cDNA was synthesized by template-switch 5'RACE using a primer carrying a 10-nucleotide random unique molecular identifier by which each TCR transcript was tagged. Every sequencing run yielded over 200 million TCR-beta sequences covering 15-18 subjects. The RNeasy kit was used to extract total RNA. The KAPA Real-time Library Amplification kit was used to amplify TCR-beta VDJ regions with primers for the TCR constant region and the 5'RACE anchor. A first PCR added sample indexes and Illumina adaptors, after which a second PCR increased the library yield. After Ampure bead purification, the TCR product of roughly 650 bp was size-selected on a 2% E-gel SizeSelection system. Before pooling, library quality was checked on a Bioanalyzer, concentration was measured with Qubit, and libraries were quantified with the Kapa Library Quantification kit. Libraries were sequenced paired-end 2 x 150 bp on an Illumina HiSeq 2500. To increase sequence diversity, roughly 25-31% phiX was spiked into each library pool. Per the original workflow: The quality-filtered reads were processed with the UMI-based MiGEC pipeline, whose error correction step removed more than 80% of the raw TCR sequences. VDJ genes were aligned to IMGT germline references, and each clonotype was defined by a unique CDR3 amino acid sequence together with V-J genes. Clonal expansion, Shannon diversity and CDR3 relatedness were evaluated with VDJtools (CalcPairwiseDistances, ClusterSamples), while phylogenetic trees were built in CLCbio workbench. Using coefficient-of-variation modelling across technical triplicates, the study counted a clone as expanded if it had at least 8 unique UMIs. Through fastp at Q25 and MiXCR, TCRdb rebuilt clones from the public reads, retaining in-frame beta chains. Each record represents a unique CDR3 protein, reported with the most common genes and DNA among its rows. The V and J calls follow TCRdb's processing rather than the paper's. This sample holds 55,000 to 70,000 distinct CDR3 sequences; around 10% were observed only once. The ten largest account for around 6.7% of the sample.

The TCR was taken from a male donor with HTLV-1-associated myelopathy (HAM/TSP). The sequenced sample consisted of PBMCs. The V and J genes are TRBV20-1 and TRBJ1-4; TRBD1 is a possible D gene, resting on 5 matching bases. The CDR3 amino acid sequence is: CSARDRGDNEKLFF. The nucleotides are TGCAGTGCTAGAGATCGGGGGGATAATGAAAAACTGTTTTTT.